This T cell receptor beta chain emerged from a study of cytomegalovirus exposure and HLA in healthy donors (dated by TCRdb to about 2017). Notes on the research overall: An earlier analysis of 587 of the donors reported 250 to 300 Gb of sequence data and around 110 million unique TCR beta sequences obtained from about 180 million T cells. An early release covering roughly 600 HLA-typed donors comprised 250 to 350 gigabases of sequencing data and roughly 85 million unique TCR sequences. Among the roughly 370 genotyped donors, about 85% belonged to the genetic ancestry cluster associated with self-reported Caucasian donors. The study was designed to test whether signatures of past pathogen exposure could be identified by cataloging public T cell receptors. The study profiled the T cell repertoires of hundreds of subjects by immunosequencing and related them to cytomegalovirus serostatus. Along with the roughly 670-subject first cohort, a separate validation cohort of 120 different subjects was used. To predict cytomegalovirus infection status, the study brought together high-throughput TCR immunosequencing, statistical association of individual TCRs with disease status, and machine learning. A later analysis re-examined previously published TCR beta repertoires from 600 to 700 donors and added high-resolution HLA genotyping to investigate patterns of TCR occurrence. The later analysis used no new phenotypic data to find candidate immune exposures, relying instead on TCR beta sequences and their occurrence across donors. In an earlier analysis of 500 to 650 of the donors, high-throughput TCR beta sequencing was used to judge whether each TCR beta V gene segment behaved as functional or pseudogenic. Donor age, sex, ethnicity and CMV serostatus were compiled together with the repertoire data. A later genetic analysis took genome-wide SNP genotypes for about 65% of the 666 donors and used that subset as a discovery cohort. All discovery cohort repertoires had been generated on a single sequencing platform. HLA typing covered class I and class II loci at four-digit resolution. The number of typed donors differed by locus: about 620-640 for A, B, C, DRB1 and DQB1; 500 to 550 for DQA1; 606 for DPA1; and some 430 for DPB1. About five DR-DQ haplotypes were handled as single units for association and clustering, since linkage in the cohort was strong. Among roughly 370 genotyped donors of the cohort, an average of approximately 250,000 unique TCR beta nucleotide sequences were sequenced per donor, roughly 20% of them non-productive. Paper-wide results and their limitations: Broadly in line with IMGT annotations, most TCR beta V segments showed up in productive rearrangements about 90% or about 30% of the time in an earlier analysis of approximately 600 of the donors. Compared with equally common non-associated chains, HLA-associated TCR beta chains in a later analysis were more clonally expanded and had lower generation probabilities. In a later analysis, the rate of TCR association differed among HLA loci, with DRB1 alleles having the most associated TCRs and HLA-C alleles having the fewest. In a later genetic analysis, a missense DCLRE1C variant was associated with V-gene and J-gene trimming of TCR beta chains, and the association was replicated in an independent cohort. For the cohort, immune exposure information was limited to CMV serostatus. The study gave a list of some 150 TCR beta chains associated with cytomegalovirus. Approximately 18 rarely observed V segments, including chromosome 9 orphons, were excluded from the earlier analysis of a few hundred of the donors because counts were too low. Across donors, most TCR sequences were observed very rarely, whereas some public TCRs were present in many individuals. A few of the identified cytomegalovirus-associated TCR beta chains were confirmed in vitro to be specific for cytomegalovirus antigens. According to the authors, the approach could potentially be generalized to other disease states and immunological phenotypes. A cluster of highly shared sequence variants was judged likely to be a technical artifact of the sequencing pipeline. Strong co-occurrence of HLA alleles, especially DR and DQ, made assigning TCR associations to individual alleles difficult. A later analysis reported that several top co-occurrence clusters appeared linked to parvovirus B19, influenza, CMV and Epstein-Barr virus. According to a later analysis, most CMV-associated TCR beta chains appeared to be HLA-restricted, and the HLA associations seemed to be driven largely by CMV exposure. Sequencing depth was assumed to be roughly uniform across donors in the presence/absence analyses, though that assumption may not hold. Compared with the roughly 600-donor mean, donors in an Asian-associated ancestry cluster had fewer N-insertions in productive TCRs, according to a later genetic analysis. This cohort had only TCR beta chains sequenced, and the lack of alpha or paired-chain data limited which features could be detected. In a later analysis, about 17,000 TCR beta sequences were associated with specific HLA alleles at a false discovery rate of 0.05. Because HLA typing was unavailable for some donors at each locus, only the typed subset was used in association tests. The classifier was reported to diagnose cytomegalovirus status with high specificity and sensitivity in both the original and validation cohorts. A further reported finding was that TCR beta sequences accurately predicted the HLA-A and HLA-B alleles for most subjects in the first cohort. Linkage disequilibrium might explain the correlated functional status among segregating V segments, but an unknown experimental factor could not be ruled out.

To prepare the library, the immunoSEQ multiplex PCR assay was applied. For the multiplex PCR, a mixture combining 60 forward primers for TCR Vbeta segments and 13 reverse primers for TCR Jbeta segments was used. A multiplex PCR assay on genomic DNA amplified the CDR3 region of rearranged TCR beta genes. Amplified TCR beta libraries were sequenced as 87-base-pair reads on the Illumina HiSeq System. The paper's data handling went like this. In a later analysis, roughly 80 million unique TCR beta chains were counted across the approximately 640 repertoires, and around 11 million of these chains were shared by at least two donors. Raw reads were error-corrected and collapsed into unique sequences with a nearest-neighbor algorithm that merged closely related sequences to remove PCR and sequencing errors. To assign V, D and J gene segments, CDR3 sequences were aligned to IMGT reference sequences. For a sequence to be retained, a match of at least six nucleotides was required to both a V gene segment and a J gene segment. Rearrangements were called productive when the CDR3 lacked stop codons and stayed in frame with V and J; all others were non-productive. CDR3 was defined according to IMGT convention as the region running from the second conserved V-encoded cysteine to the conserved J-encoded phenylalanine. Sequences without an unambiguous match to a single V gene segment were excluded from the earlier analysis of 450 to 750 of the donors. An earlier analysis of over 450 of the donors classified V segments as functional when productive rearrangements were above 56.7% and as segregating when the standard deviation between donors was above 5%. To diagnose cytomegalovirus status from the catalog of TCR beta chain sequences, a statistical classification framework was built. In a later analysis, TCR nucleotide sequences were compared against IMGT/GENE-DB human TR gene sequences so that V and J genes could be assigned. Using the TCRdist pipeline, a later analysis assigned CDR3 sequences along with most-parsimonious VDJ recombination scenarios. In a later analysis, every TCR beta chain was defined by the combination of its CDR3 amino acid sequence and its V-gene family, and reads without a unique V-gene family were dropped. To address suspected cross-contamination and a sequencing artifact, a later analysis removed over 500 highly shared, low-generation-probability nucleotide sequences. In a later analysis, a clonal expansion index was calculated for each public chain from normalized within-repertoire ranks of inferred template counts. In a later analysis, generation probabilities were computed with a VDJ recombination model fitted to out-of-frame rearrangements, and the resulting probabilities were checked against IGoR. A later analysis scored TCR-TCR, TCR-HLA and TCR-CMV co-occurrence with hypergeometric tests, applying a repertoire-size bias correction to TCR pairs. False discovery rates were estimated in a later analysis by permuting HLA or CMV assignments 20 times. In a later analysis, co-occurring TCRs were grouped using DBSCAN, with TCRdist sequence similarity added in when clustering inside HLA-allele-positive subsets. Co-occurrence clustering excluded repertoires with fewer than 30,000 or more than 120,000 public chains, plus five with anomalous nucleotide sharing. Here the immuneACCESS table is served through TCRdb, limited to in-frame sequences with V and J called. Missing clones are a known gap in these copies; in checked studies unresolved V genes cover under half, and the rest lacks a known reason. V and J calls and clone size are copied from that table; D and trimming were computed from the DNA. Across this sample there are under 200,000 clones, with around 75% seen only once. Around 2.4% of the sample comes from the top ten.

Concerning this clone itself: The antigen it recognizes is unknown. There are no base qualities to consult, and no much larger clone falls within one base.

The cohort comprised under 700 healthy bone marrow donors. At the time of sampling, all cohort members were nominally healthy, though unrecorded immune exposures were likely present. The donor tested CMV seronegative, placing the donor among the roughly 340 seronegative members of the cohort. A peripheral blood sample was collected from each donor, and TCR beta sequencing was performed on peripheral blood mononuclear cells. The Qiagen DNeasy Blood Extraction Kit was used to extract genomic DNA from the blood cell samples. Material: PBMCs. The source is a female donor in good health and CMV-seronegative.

The DNA sequence is TGCACCGTGGGACAGACCTACAATGAGCAGTTCTTC. Its protein is CTVGQTYNEQFF. The rearrangement combines TRBV29-1 with TRBJ2-1, with 7 central nucleotides matching TRBD1. Including cysteine and phenylalanine, the CDR3 has 12 amino acids. Only the CDR3 portion is preserved as DNA: 36 bases, with reading frame beginning at the first base. CDR1 and CDR2 (SQVTM, ANQGSEA) derive from the germline V gene.